The 17 T cell receptor beta chains below come from one sample, sequenced in a study of vaccination effects on CD4 cells after COVID-19. Ahead of sequencing, the ViraFEST assay grew antigen-specific CD4+ T cells using viral peptide pools. Researchers isolated CD4+ T cells once less than 13 days of culture had elapsed. Antigen specificity for these receptors is unknown. TCRdb's copy holds only in-frame clones and misses some; the assay was immunoSEQ multiplex PCR. The sample shows some 8,000 clones, 65% to 80% of them seen only once. Sequencing was performed on CD4+ T cells from PBMCs cultured with HCoV-229E spike peptides, taken before COVID-19 vaccination. These receptor sequences come from a human donor who received a COVID-19 vaccine.

This clone has a handful of counts. This chain connects TRBV27 to TRBJ2-2, with D tentatively TRBD2 (5 bases). The ends were cut back, 5 bases at V and 4 bases at J, with 14 bases in the middle. Germline assignment: CDR1 MNHEY and CDR2 SMNVEV (reference sequence). This CDR3 comprises 15 residues. CDR3 bases: TGTGCCAGCAGTGAAACCTACGAGGGCACCGGGGAGCTGTTTTTT. Encoded protein: CASSETYEGTGELFF.

The J gene is TRBJ2-1, the V gene TRBV7-8; D gene uncertain. Trimming cost V 5 bases and J 2 bases, with 4 bases left between them. CDR1 is SGHVS and CDR2 is FQNEAQ in the germline V gene. This CDR3 contains 12 residues. CDR3 protein: CASSATYNEQFF. DNA for the CDR3: TGTGCCAGCAGCGCAACCTACAATGAGCAGTTCTTC.

This clone was seen only once. The rearrangement uses TRBV18 and TRBJ1-5; tentatively, D is TRBD1 (6 bases). V was clipped by 3 bases and J by 0 bases, with 18 bases between them. CDR1 KGHSH and CDR2 LQKENI come from the germline V gene. The CDR3 is 18 amino acids. CDR3 sequence (DNA): TGTGCCAGCTCACCTACATCCCCTGGGGGCCTTAGCAATCAGCCCCAGCATTTT. Translation: CASSPTSPGGLSNQPQHF.

The V gene is TRBV3-1 (or the pseudogene TRBV3-2), the J gene TRBJ1-1; a weak D match, TRBD1 (5 bases). CDR1 is LGHDT, CDR2 YNNKEL, per germline (reference sequence). With 4 bases removed from V and 1 base from J, the gap between germline ends came to 16 bases. CDR3 length equals 16 residues. This chain's CDR3 is CASSPRGVGGNTEAFF. The CDR3 bases are TGTGCCAGCAGCCCTCGAGGGGTGGGCGGGAACACTGAAGCTTTCTTT.

This clone showed up just a few times. V usage is TRBV15 and J usage is TRBJ1-2; 9 nucleotides match TRBD1. CDR1 and CDR2 from the germline V gene are LNHNV and YYDKDF (reference sequence). V shed 0 bases and J 4 bases; nucleotides not matched to a gene: 6. This CDR3 region has 16 residues. The CDR3 reads CATSRDPGQGSYGYTF. The CDR3 nucleotides read TGTGCCACCAGCAGAGACCCGGGACAGGGATCCTATGGCTACACCTTC.

The chain employs TRBV29-1 and TRBJ1-1; 7 bases map to TRBD1. The CDR3 loop spans 13 amino acids. Germline assignment: CDR1 SQVTM and CDR2 ANQGSEA. Unmatched junction bases numbered 9, after V lost 6 bases and J lost 5 bases. The CDR3 sequence: CSVTRQGSTEAFF. DNA of the CDR3: TGCAGCGTAACAAGACAGGGATCAACTGAAGCTTTCTTT.

The J gene is TRBJ2-3, the V gene TRBV6-1, with a possible D match to TRBD2 (5 bases). V gave up 0 bases and J gave up 4 bases, with 14 bases separating them. From germline, CDR1 is MNHNS and CDR2 SASEGT. This CDR3 region has 16 residues. The CDR3 region has the DNA TGTGCCAGCAGTGAAGCTACGGGAATGATGGCAGATACGCAGTATTTT. This translates into CASSEATGMMADTQYF.

The V call is TRBV30, the J call TRBJ2-5, with 7 nucleotides matching TRBD1. Per germline, CDR1 GTSNPN and CDR2 SVGIG (reference sequence). The CDR3 runs 15 residues. J lost 4 bases, V lost 2 bases, and 10 bases had no gene match. The DNA for the CDR3 is TGTGCCTGGAGTTATAAGGGGGCGAATGGAGAGACCCAGTACTTC. Protein product: CAWSYKGANGETQYF.

This clone occurred a few times. The chain recombines TRBV10-1 with TRBJ2-7, with D perhaps matching TRBD1 (6 bases). V dropped 1 base and J dropped 5 bases, with 21 bases sitting between them. The CDR3 length is 17 residues. From germline, CDR1 is WNHNN and CDR2 SYGVQD (reference sequence). CDR3 in amino acids: CASSEYFRAGEPHEQYF. The CDR3 nucleotides are TGCGCCAGCAGTGAGTATTTCCGGGCAGGGGAGCCCCACGAGCAGTACTTC.

The CDR3 DNA reads TGTGCCAGCAGTGCAGGACAGGGATTCGGCTACACCTTC. This sequence encodes CASSAGQGFGYTF. The V gene is TRBV28, the J gene TRBJ1-2; TRBD1 matches at 8 bases. Per the germline V gene, CDR1 is MDHEN and CDR2 is SYDVKM. V shed 5 bases, J shed 8 bases, and the junction held 7 bases outside the gene matches. The CDR3 consists of 13 residues.

The chain couples TRBV4-1 to TRBJ2-7; 11 bases line up with TRBD2. The germline CDR1 and CDR2 sequences are MGHRA and YSYEKL. The CDR3 runs to 16 residues. The V and J ends lost 3 bases and 6 bases, in that order; junction bases with no gene match: 10. In DNA, the CDR3 is TGCGCCAGCAGCCATTGGACTAGCGGGTCTCTCCTCGAGCAGTACTTC. Its protein is CASSHWTSGSLLEQYF.

The CDR3 here is CASSFPDREQFF. Written as DNA, the CDR3 is TGTGCCAGCAGCTTTCCCGACAGGGAGCAGTTCTTC. The J gene is TRBJ2-1, the V gene TRBV7-2; maybe TRBD1 (6 bases). Germline V gene lookup returns CDR1 SGHTA and CDR2 FQGNSA. Trimming removed 3 bases from V and 10 bases from J, with 10 bases in between. The CDR3 spans 12 residues.

As regards this clone: The DNA is left out, because the CDR3 cannot be placed on it with certainty; the CDR3 is given as TCRdb lists it. This chain connects TRBV2 to TRBJ2-5; the table names TRBD1, a call not compared with the DNA. Germline values: CDR1 SNHLY, CDR2 FYNNEI. The CDR3 comprises 13 residues, both ends counted. CDR3 amino acids: CASILDFTETQYF.

The chain employs TRBV7-9 and TRBJ2-7; TRBD1 matches 8 bases. Trimming removed 3 bases from V and 6 bases from J; junction bases left unmatched: 7. The CDR3 has 14 amino acids. CDR1 and CDR2 (germline): SEHNR, FQNEAQ (reference sequence). The CDR3 sequence: CASSLKTGDREQYF. In nucleotides, the CDR3 is TGTGCCAGCAGCTTGAAGACAGGGGATCGCGAGCAGTACTTC.

The genes are TRBV7-2 and TRBJ1-5; D gene ambiguous. CDR3 length: 14 amino acids. V was trimmed by 0 bases and J by 5 bases, leaving 8 bases between them. Germline assignment: CDR1 SGHTA and CDR2 FQGNSA. In DNA, the CDR3 is TGTGCCAGCAGCTTAGCGCTTGGGTATCAGCCCCAGCATTTT. This codes for CASSLALGYQPQHF.

A few counts support this clone. The chain joins TRBV4-1 to TRBJ2-5; D is undetermined. Between the trimmed V and J ends, which lost 2 bases and 2 bases, there was a span of 9 bases. The CDR3 totals 14 residues. The germline gives CDR1 MGHRA, CDR2 YSYEKL. The DNA of the CDR3 is TGCGCCAGCAGCCAACTAGAGCGACAAGAGACCCAGTACTTC. It is translated as CASSQLERQETQYF.

The chain uses TRBV6-1 and TRBJ1-3, with D perhaps matching TRBD1 (6 bases). V dropped 2 bases and J dropped 3 bases, with 23 bases sitting between them. Per the germline V gene, CDR1 is MNHNS and CDR2 is SASEGT. CDR3 size: 19 residues. CDR3 in amino acids: CASSERVLGGAPLGNTIYF. DNA for the CDR3: TGTGCCAGCAGTGAAAGGGTTTTAGGGGGGGCGCCCCTTGGAAACACCATATATTTT.